This passage covers 11 T cell receptor beta chains from one sample sequenced in a study of blood T cell repertoires in COVID-19. Clones were read by immunoSEQ multiplex PCR, and TCRdb kept only the in-frame ones, dropping some. Among 55,000 to 80,000 clones listed, about 80% were seen once. The specimen sequenced was peripheral blood. These receptors all stem from an elderly man with active COVID-19.

CDR3 in DNA: TGTGCCAGCAGCCAAACTCTTTACAATGAGCAGTTCTTC. This gives the protein CASSQTLYNEQFF. The chain uses TRBV7-2 and TRBJ2-1, with unresolved D. The CDR3 has 13 amino acids. CDR1 SGHTA and CDR2 FQGNSA come from the germline V gene. V lost 5 bases and J lost 4, with 9 bases in between.

This clone appeared once. Here the CDR3 DNA reads TGTGCCAGCAGTTCTAGCGGGAGCGTCTTCTACGAGCAGTACTTC. Translation gives CASSSSGSVFYEQYF. The chain uses TRBV28 and TRBJ2-7; 10 nucleotides agree with TRBD2. Looked up from germline, CDR1 is MDHEN and CDR2 is SYDVKM. The J segment lost 3 bases and the V segment lost 4 bases, leaving 6 bases of the junction unmatched. CDR3 length: 15 amino acids.

This rearrangement joins TRBV5-6 to TRBJ1-3; tentatively, D is TRBD1 (6 bases). Germline V gene lookup returns CDR1 SGHDT and CDR2 YYEEEE. The CDR3 length is 14 residues. Trimming removed 2 bases from V and 1 base from J, with 7 bases in between. CDR3 nucleotide sequence: TGTGCCAGCAGCTTAGGGGGTTCTGGAAACACCATATATTTT. This gives the protein CASSLGGSGNTIYF.

The chain recombines TRBV27 with TRBJ2-1; 10 positions agree with TRBD1. The germline V gene encodes CDR1 MNHEY and CDR2 SMNVEV (reference sequence). The CDR3 has 12 amino acids. J was trimmed by 15 bases and V by 5 bases; bases with no gene match: 7. The CDR3 sequence: CASSVLGTGVFF. Written as DNA, the CDR3 is TGTGCCAGCAGTGTATTGGGGACAGGGGTGTTCTTC.

This clone showed up just a few times. This rearrangement joins TRBV4-2 to TRBJ1-6, with 9 bases matching TRBD1. CDR1 is LGHNA, CDR2 YNFKEQ, per germline. The CDR3 is 16 residues long. V was pared by 1 base and J by 9 bases, with 7 bases of the junction left unmatched. In DNA form, the CDR3 reads TGTGCCAGCAGCCAAGCCCTGGGACAGGGAGGTTCACCCCTCCACTTT. Its protein is CASSQALGQGGSPLHF.

The chain carries TRBV5-1 and TRBJ2-1; tentatively, D is TRBD1 (5 bases). Looked up from germline, CDR1 is SGHRS and CDR2 is YFSETQ. This CDR3 region has 15 residues. The germline V and J ends were trimmed by 3 bases and 1 base, with 11 bases remaining between them. CDR3 protein: CASSSGQGSYNEQFF. The CDR3 DNA follows: TGCGCCAGCAGCTCGGGCCAGGGTTCCTACAATGAGCAGTTCTTC.

CDR3 protein: CATSRTRQGSGNEQFF. The CDR3 region has the DNA TGTGCCACCAGCAGGACTCGACAGGGATCAGGCAATGAGCAGTTCTTC. The chain links TRBV15 to TRBJ2-1; 7 positions agree with TRBD1. V was pared by 3 bases and J by 6 bases, with 11 bases of the junction left unmatched. This CDR3 spans 16 amino acids. The germline gives CDR1 LNHNV, CDR2 YYDKDF (reference sequence).

The V and J genes are TRBV6-5 and TRBJ2-1, with a possible D match to TRBD1 (6 bases). Trimming took 2 bases from V and 0 from J, leaving 11 bases between them. The germline V gene encodes CDR1 MNHEY and CDR2 SVGAGI. CDR3 length: 16 residues. The CDR3 DNA reads as TGTGCCAGCAGTTACGACGACAGGAGCTCCTACAATGAGCAGTTCTTC. The encoded protein is CASSYDDRSSYNEQFF.

The chain recombines TRBV2 with TRBJ2-7, with D uncertain. This CDR3 region has 12 residues. Germline V gene data show CDR1 as SNHLY and CDR2 as FYNNEI. The V and J ends lost 7 bases and 3 bases respectively, with 10 bases between them. The CDR3 DNA is TGTGCCAGCACTCCTAGGCGCTACGAGCAGTACTTC. Amino acids: CASTPRRYEQYF.

This chain uses TRBV2 with TRBJ1-5; D is unresolved. Looked up from germline, CDR1 is SNHLY and CDR2 is FYNNEI. V gave up 9 bases and J gave up 4 bases, with 13 bases separating them. The CDR3 loop spans 13 amino acids. The DNA of the CDR3 is TGTGCCAGTAAATACAAACCGAATCAGCCCCAGCATTTT. Its translation is CASKYKPNQPQHF.

Regarding this clone: Germline is not matched at one junction end, which may reflect a read error. This rearrangement joins TRBV3-1 (or the pseudogene TRBV3-2) to TRBJ2-3, with D maybe TRBD1 (5 bases). The CDR3 has 15 residues. Germline CDR1 is LGHDT and CDR2 is YNNKEL (reference sequence). CDR3 loop: CASRPSQTDTDTQYF. CDR3 nucleotides: TGTGCCAGCAGACCGTCCCAGACGGACACAGACACGCAGTATTTT.